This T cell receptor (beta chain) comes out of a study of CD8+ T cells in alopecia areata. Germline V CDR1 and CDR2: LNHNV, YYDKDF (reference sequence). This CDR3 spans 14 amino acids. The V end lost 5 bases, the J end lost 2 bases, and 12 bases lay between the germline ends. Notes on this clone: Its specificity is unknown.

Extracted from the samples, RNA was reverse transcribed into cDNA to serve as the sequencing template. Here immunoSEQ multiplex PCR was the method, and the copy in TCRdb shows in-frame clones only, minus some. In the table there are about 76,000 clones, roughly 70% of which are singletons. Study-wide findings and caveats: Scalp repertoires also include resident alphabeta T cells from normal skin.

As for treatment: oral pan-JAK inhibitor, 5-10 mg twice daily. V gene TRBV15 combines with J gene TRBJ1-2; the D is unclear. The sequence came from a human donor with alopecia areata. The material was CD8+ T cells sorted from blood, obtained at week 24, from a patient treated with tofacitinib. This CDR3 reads CATSGYSQNYGYTF. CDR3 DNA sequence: TGTGCCACCAGCGGGTACTCTCAGAACTATGGCTACACCTTC.